This record concerns one TCR beta chain sequence. This sample is part of a study of technical replicates of blood from several donors. Clones were read by immunoSEQ multiplex PCR, and TCRdb kept only the in-frame ones, dropping some. The top ten clones hold less than 6% of a sample with under 65,000 clones, roughly 90% of them seen once. Per germline, CDR1 SGDLS and CDR2 YYNGEE. This CDR3 is built from 15 residues. With V trimmed by 3 bases and J by 4 bases, 8 bases remained unmatched. The chain links TRBV9 to TRBJ1-2; 8 nucleotides line up with TRBD1. The source is a human donor in good health. Some clones in this sample may be carry-over from other donors' samples. The source material was PBMCs. The CDR3: CASSASTGVGYGYTF. The CDR3 DNA follows: TGTGCCAGCAGCGCGTCGACAGGGGTAGGCTATGGCTACACCTTC.